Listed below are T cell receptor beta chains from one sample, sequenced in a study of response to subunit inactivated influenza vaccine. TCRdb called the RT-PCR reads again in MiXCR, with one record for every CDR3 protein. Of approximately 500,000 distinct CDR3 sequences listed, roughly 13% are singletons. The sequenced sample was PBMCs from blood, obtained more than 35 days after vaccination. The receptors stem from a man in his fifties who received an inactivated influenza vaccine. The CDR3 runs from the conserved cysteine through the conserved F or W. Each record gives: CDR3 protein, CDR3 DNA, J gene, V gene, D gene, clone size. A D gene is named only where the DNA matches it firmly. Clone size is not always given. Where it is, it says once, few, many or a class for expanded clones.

CDR3: CASSEIGGSYEQYF; DNA: TGTGCCAGCAGTGAGATCGGCGGTTCATACGAGCAGTACTTC; J: TRBJ2-7; V: TRBV6-1; D: -; size: -
CDR3: CASTQGARDAELFF; DNA: TGCGCCAGTACTCAGGGGGCGCGGGATGCGGAACTGTTTTTT; J: TRBJ1-4; V: TRBV5-1; D: TRBD1; size: few
CDR3: CAISEALGIRGGGQETQYF; DNA: TGTGCCATCAGTGAGGCTTTGGGGATACGGGGGGGTGGACAAGAGACCCAGTACTTC; J: TRBJ2-5; V: TRBV10-3; D: TRBD2; size: many
CDR3: CSATTQGQRSNYGYTF; DNA: TGCAGTGCTACCACACAGGGGCAAAGATCTAACTATGGCTACACCTTC; J: TRBJ1-2; V: TRBV20-1; D: TRBD1; size: -
CDR3: CASSSGLAGDWETQYF; DNA: TGTGCCAGCAGCTCGGGACTAGCGGGAGATTGGGAGACCCAGTACTTC; J: TRBJ2-5; V: TRBV5-6; D: TRBD2; size: -
CDR3: CASSPNPRGEQYF; DNA: TGTGCCAGCTCACCAAATCCCAGGGGCGAGCAGTACTTC; J: TRBJ2-7; V: TRBV18; D: -; size: few
CDR3: CASSLVAGGEYEQYF; DNA: TGCGCCAGCAGCCTCGTAGCGGGAGGAGAATACGAGCAGTACTTC; J: TRBJ2-7; V: TRBV4-1; D: TRBD2; size: few
CDR3: CASSEAVVGGETQYF; DNA: TGCGCCAGCAGCGAAGCTGTGGTAGGAGGAGAGACCCAGTACTTC; J: TRBJ2-5; V: TRBV4-1; D: -; size: -
CDR3: CASSPGLAGGPQETQYF; DNA: TGTGCCAGCAGTCCGGGACTAGCGGGGGGACCCCAAGAGACCCAGTACTTC; J: TRBJ2-5; V: TRBV28; D: TRBD2; size: -
CDR3: CASSADRNEKLFF; DNA: TGCGCCAGCAGCGCAGACAGGAATGAAAAACTGTTTTTT; J: TRBJ1-4; V: TRBV5-1; D: -; size: few
CDR3: CASRKGAEGANVLTF; DNA: TGTGCCAGCAGAAAGGGGGCGGAGGGGGCCAACGTCCTGACTTTC; J: TRBJ2-6; V: TRBV12-3/TRBV12-4; D: TRBD1; size: -
CDR3: CASSPPTGGTNQPQHF; DNA: TGTGCCAGCAGCCCACCTACAGGGGGGACTAATCAGCCCCAGCATTTT; J: TRBJ1-5; V: TRBV6-1; D: TRBD1; size: few
CDR3: CASSPDRGLYNEQFF; DNA: TGTGCCAGCAGCCCGGACAGGGGGCTCTACAATGAGCAGTTCTTC; J: TRBJ2-1; V: TRBV7-8; D: TRBD1; size: -
CDR3: CSVAIPDSGNTIYF; DNA: TGCAGCGTTGCCATTCCGGACTCTGGAAACACCATATATTTT; J: TRBJ1-3; V: TRBV29-1; D: -; size: -
CDR3: CSARQGATYNEQFF; DNA: TGCAGTGCTAGACAGGGGGCGACCTACAATGAGCAGTTCTTC; J: TRBJ2-1; V: TRBV20-1; D: TRBD1; size: many
CDR3: CASSRPRTGDSYNEQFF; DNA: TGTGCCAGCAGCCGCCCCCGGACAGGGGATTCCTACAATGAGCAGTTCTTC; J: TRBJ2-1; V: TRBV7-6; D: TRBD1; size: -
CDR3: CASSYTGRSSPLHF; DNA: TGTGCCAGCAGTTATACAGGCAGAAGTTCACCCCTCCACTTT; J: TRBJ1-6; V: TRBV6-2/TRBV6-3; D: -; size: few
CDR3: CASRRPGLAMQETQYF; DNA: TGTGCCAGCAGGCGGCCGGGACTAGCTATGCAAGAGACCCAGTACTTC; J: TRBJ2-5; V: TRBV11-2; D: TRBD2; size: -
CDR3: CSASRPGQGFEQYF; DNA: TGCAGTGCTAGTAGACCGGGACAGGGGTTCGAGCAGTACTTC; J: TRBJ2-7; V: TRBV20-1; D: TRBD1; size: few
CDR3: CATSLDGSNQPQHF; DNA: TGTGCCACCTCTCTCGACGGTAGCAATCAGCCCCAGCATTTT; J: TRBJ1-5; V: TRBV12-3/TRBV12-4; D: -; size: many
CDR3: CASSLVGGGGSYGYTF; DNA: TGTGCCAGCAGCTTAGTTGGAGGGGGGGGGAGCTATGGCTACACCTTC; J: TRBJ1-2; V: TRBV7-2; D: -; size: few
CDR3: CSARDSAEPSSYNEQFF; DNA: TGCAGTGCTAGAGATTCGGCGGAGCCGAGCTCCTACAATGAGCAGTTCTTC; J: TRBJ2-1; V: TRBV20-1; D: -; size: many
CDR3: CASSKQGSTEAFF; DNA: TGTGCCAGCAGCAAACAGGGGAGCACTGAAGCTTTCTTT; J: TRBJ1-1; V: TRBV9; D: TRBD1; size: -
CDR3: CSVDPQSFGYNEQFF; DNA: TGCAGCGTTGACCCGCAGTCATTTGGCTACAATGAGCAGTTCTTC; J: TRBJ2-1; V: TRBV29-1; D: -; size: -
CDR3: CASSSTATYEQYF; DNA: TGCGCCAGCAGTTCTACGGCCACCTACGAGCAGTACTTC; J: TRBJ2-7; V: TRBV10-1; D: -; size: few
CDR3: CASSLSGAGPRRGYTF; DNA: TGTGCCAGCAGTTTGTCGGGGGCAGGCCCCCGGAGGGGCTACACCTTC; J: TRBJ1-2; V: TRBV12-3/TRBV12-4; D: -; size: few
CDR3: CASATGQGFYEQYF; DNA: TGTGCCAGTGCAACCGGACAGGGATTCTACGAGCAGTACTTC; J: TRBJ2-7; V: TRBV3-1; D: TRBD1; size: few
CDR3: CAWSLDFTRQPQHF; DNA: TGTGCCTGGAGTTTGGACTTTACTAGGCAGCCCCAGCATTTT; J: TRBJ1-5; V: TRBV30; D: -; size: few
CDR3: CASSGPDPGRSTDTQYF; DNA: TGTGCCAGCAGCGGGCCGGACCCCGGACGTAGCACAGATACGCAGTATTTT; J: TRBJ2-3; V: TRBV9; D: -; size: -
CDR3: CAISGGTGEQPQHF; DNA: TGTGCCATCAGTGGCGGGACAGGAGAACAGCCCCAGCATTTT; J: TRBJ1-5; V: TRBV10-3; D: TRBD1; size: -
CDR3: CASSLGGYRGPREQYF; DNA: TGCGCCAGCAGCTTGGGCGGTTACAGGGGACCCCGCGAGCAGTACTTC; J: TRBJ2-7; V: TRBV5-1; D: TRBD1; size: few
CDR3: CASSLGGPPDEQYF; DNA: TGTGCCAGCAGTTTAGGGGGGCCCCCCGACGAGCAGTACTTC; J: TRBJ2-7; V: TRBV12-3/TRBV12-4; D: -; size: few
CDR3: CASSQDVQGNYNEQFF; DNA: TGCGCCAGCAGCCAAGATGTACAGGGAAACTACAATGAGCAGTTCTTC; J: TRBJ2-1; V: TRBV4-3; D: -; size: few
CDR3: CASSRDRARNSPLHF; DNA: TGTGCCAGCAGCCGAGACAGGGCCAGAAATTCACCCCTCCACTTT; J: TRBJ1-6; V: TRBV6-1; D: TRBD1; size: -
CDR3: CAYRGSVSYEQYF; DNA: TGTGCCTACAGGGGTAGCGTTTCGTACGAGCAGTACTTC; J: TRBJ2-7; V: TRBV6-2/TRBV6-3; D: TRBD1; size: -
CDR3: CASSPSSGVVGSGELFF; DNA: TGTGCCAGCAGCCCTAGCTCAGGGGTTGTAGGTTCCGGGGAGCTGTTTTTT; J: TRBJ2-2; V: TRBV28; D: -; size: -
CDR3: CASSAGQASSYNSPLHF; DNA: TGTGCCAGCAGCGCAGGACAGGCAAGCTCCTATAATTCACCCCTCCACTTT; J: TRBJ1-6; V: TRBV9; D: TRBD1; size: few
CDR3: CASARDAKNIQYF; DNA: TGCGCCAGCGCCCGGGACGCCAAAAACATTCAGTACTTC; J: TRBJ2-4; V: TRBV5-1; D: -; size: -
CDR3: CSVARSPGPGNTIYF; DNA: TGCAGCGTCGCCCGGTCCCCTGGGCCTGGAAACACCATATATTTT; J: TRBJ1-3; V: TRBV29-1; D: -; size: many
CDR3: CASSPRYGTGLRSGANVLTF; DNA: TGTGCCAGCAGCCCTCGATACGGGACAGGGTTACGCTCTGGGGCCAACGTCCTGACTTTC; J: TRBJ2-6; V: TRBV11-1; D: TRBD1; size: -
CDR3: CASSFGSLENEQFF; DNA: TGTGCCAGCAGCTTTGGGAGCTTGGAGAATGAGCAGTTCTTC; J: TRBJ2-1; V: TRBV11-2; D: -; size: -
CDR3: CASSVGTSSGEQYF; DNA: TGTGCCAGCAGCGTAGGGACTAGTTCGGGGGAGCAGTACTTC; J: TRBJ2-7; V: TRBV9; D: TRBD2; size: -
CDR3: CASLYGLAANEQFF; DNA: TGTGCCAGCTTGTACGGACTAGCGGCGAATGAGCAGTTCTTC; J: TRBJ2-1; V: TRBV12-3/TRBV12-4; D: TRBD2; size: few
CDR3: CSGKEPSGEQYF; DNA: TGCAGCGGGAAGGAGCCGTCCGGCGAGCAGTACTTC; J: TRBJ2-7; V: TRBV29-1; D: -; size: many
CDR3: CASRATAEDTQYF; DNA: TGTGCCAGCCGGGCCACCGCCGAGGATACGCAGTATTTT; J: TRBJ2-3; V: TRBV6-2/TRBV6-3; D: -; size: few
CDR3: CASSGGRGTANTEAFF; DNA: TGTGCCAGCAGTGGGGGTAGAGGGACGGCGAACACTGAAGCTTTCTTT; J: TRBJ1-1; V: TRBV28; D: -; size: few
CDR3: CSARDASASYNEQFF; DNA: TGCAGTGCTAGGGATGCTAGCGCCTCCTACAATGAGCAGTTCTTC; J: TRBJ2-1; V: TRBV20-1; D: -; size: many
CDR3: CSVVGLGRETQYF; DNA: TGCAGCGTTGTGGGACTGGGTCGGGAGACCCAGTACTTC; J: TRBJ2-5; V: TRBV29-1; D: -; size: few
CDR3: CASSFGIAKNIQYF; DNA: TGTGCCAGCAGTTTTGGGATAGCCAAAAACATTCAGTACTTC; J: TRBJ2-4; V: TRBV12-3/TRBV12-4; D: -; size: few
CDR3: CASSLNFGQGYNSPLHF; DNA: TGTGCCAGCAGCTTAAATTTTGGACAGGGCTATAATTCACCCCTCCACTTT; J: TRBJ1-6; V: TRBV11-2; D: TRBD1; size: few
CDR3: CASRASLYEQYF; DNA: TGTGCCAGCAGGGCTTCACTCTACGAGCAGTACTTC; J: TRBJ2-7; V: TRBV6-5; D: -; size: few
CDR3: CASSYLQGGSPLHF; DNA: TGTGCCAGCAGTTACTTGCAGGGAGGTTCACCCCTCCACTTT; J: TRBJ1-6; V: TRBV6-5; D: -; size: many
CDR3: CASSFRDRGIHEQYF; DNA: TGTGCCAGCAGCTTCCGGGACAGGGGGATCCACGAGCAGTACTTC; J: TRBJ2-7; V: TRBV7-9; D: TRBD1; size: -
CDR3: CASTSPSGRYEQYF; DNA: TGTGCCAGCACCTCTCCAAGCGGGAGGTACGAGCAGTACTTC; J: TRBJ2-7; V: TRBV6-1; D: TRBD2; size: many
CDR3: CASCPGGRTDTQYF; DNA: TGTGCCAGCTGTCCGGGGGGCCGGACAGATACGCAGTATTTT; J: TRBJ2-3; V: TRBV28; D: -; size: -